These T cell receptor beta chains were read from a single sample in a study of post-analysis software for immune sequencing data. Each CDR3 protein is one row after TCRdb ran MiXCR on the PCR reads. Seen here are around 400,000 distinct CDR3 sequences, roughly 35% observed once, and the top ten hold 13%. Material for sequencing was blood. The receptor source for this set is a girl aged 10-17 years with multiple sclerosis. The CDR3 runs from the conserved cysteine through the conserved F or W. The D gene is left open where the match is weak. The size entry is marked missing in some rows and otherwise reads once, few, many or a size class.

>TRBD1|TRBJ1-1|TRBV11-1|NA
CASSSAPGQGNTRAAVPTEAFF
TGTGCCAGCAGCTCTGCCCCGGGACAGGGCAACACAAGGGCGGCTGTACCCACTGAAGCTTTCTTT
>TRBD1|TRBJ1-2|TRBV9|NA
CASTQGARGYTF
TGTGCCAGCACCCAGGGGGCGCGTGGCTACACCTTC
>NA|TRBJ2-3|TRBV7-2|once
CASSLAIRAGSTDTQYF
TGTGCCAGCAGCTTAGCTATCAGGGCAGGCAGCACAGATACGCAGTATTTT
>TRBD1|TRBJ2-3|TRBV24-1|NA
CATSDSPGQKFTDTQYF
TGTGCCACCAGTGATTCCCCGGGACAGAAATTCACAGATACGCAGTATTTT
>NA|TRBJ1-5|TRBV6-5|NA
CASSYSGVKEPQHF
TGTGCCAGCAGTTACTCGGGGGTCAAGGAGCCCCAGCATTTT
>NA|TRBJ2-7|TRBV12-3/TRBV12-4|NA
CASSLAGVVSYEQYF
TGTGCCAGCAGTTTAGCAGGAGTCGTGAGCTACGAGCAGTACTTC
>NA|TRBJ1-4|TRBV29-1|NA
CSVAGGATNEKLFF
TGCAGCGTCGCGGGGGGAGCAACTAATGAAAAACTGTTTTTT
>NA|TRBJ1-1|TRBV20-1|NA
CSARESSGTEAFF
TGCAGTGCTAGAGAATCGTCGGGCACTGAAGCTTTCTTT
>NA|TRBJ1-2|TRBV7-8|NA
CASSLLPGGYGYTF
TGTGCCAGCAGCTTGCTCCCTGGAGGGTATGGCTACACCTTC
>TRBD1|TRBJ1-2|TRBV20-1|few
CSASTGAGYGYTF
TGCAGTGCTTCTACAGGGGCCGGCTATGGCTACACCTTC
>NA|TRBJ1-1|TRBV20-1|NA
CSAREVVGAFF
TGCAGTGCTAGAGAGGTGGTCGGAGCTTTCTTT
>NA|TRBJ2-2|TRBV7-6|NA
CASSLPPGVAGTGELFF
TGTGCCAGCAGCTTACCCCCAGGAGTGGCAGGCACCGGGGAGCTGTTTTTT
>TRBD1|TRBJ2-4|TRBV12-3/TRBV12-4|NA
CASSLVDRENIQYF
TGTGCCAGCAGTTTAGTGGACAGGGAGAACATTCAGTACTTC
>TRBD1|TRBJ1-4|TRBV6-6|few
CASSLTGAREKLFF
TGTGCCAGCAGTCTGACAGGGGCCAGGGAAAAACTGTTTTTT
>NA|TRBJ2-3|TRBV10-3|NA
CASGPDYPSTDTQYF
TGTGCCTCGGGCCCTGACTACCCGAGCACAGATACGCAGTATTTT
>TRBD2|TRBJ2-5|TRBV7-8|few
CASSLGGLAGGKGETQYF
TGTGCCAGCAGCTTAGGGGGACTAGCGGGGGGTAAGGGAGAGACCCAGTACTTC
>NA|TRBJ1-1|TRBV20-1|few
CSASRLGGGTEAFF
TGCAGTGCCAGTCGTTTGGGGGGTGGCACTGAAGCTTTCTTT
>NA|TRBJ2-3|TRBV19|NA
CATKPSTGRTDTQYF
TGTGCCACCAAACCCTCGACAGGGAGGACAGATACGCAGTATTTT